The rows below give T cell receptor beta chains drawn from one sample of a study of OX40 agonist ivuxolimab in advanced cancers. Some clones are missing from TCRdb's copy, which holds only in-frame ones; the method was immunoSEQ multiplex PCR. This table has 50,000 or so clones, around 88% appearing once. Sequencing was performed on CD4+ or CD8+ T cells sorted from blood, taken in a trial of the OX40 agonist ivuxolimab. Receptor source: an adult with an advanced solid tumor such as melanoma, head and neck, liver or kidney cancer. Both conserved end residues are part of each CDR3. The D gene is left open where the match is weak. Size tells how often a clone was seen (once, few, many) or the class of an expanded clone, and some rows leave it out.

v_gene	abundance	j_gene	d_gene	CDR3nt	CDR3aa
TRBV5-4	.	TRBJ1-6	TRBD1	TGTGCCAGCAGCTTGGAGGGGGCTACGCATTCACCCCTCCACTTT	CASSLEGATHSPLHF
TRBV9	.	TRBJ2-7	.	TGTGCCAGCAGCGTAGATGGGGCCGAGCAGTACTTC	CASSVDGAEQYF
TRBV2	once	TRBJ1-1	.	TGTGCCAGCAGTGAAAGGAGGGTTGGGAACACTGAAGCTTTCTTT	CASSERRVGNTEAFF
TRBV28	.	TRBJ2-6	.	TGTGCCAGCAGTTCGACCGCCCTTGGGGCCAACGTCCTGACTTTC	CASSSTALGANVLTF
TRBV6-4	.	TRBJ2-5	TRBD1	TGTGCCAGTAGCCCCGGGACAGGGGGAGAGACCCAGTACTTC	CASSPGTGGETQYF
TRBV10-3	.	TRBJ2-7	TRBD1	TGTGCCATCAGCTTAGGGACAGGGGTTTACGAGCAGTACTTC	CAISLGTGVYEQYF
TRBV18	.	TRBJ2-7	TRBD1	TGTGCCAGCTCACCCGTCCCCGGGACAGGGGCACCTGGCGAGCAGTACTTC	CASSPVPGTGAPGEQYF
TRBV5-4	.	TRBJ2-3	.	TGTGCCAGCAGAATTCAGGGCACAGATACGCAGTATTTT	CASRIQGTDTQYF
TRBV27	.	TRBJ1-1	.	TGTGCCAGCAGTCCCCGGGGTCGCTCTAGGGAGACTGAAGCTTTCTTT	CASSPRGRSRETEAFF
TRBV19	.	TRBJ1-3	.	TGTGCCACCATGAGGATGAGAAACACCATATATTTT	CATMRMRNTIYF
TRBV2	.	TRBJ1-2	TRBD1	TGTGCCAGCAGGCCGGGACAGTTGAGCTACACCTTC	CASRPGQLSYTF
TRBV6-1	.	TRBJ1-6	.	TGTGCCAGCATGGATTATTCACCCCTCCACTTT	CASMDYSPLHF
TRBV5-1	few	TRBJ2-2	.	TGCGCCAGCAGCTTAGTACCGCTTAGTGGCGGGGAGCTGTTTTTT	CASSLVPLSGGELFF
TRBV6-6	.	TRBJ1-5	TRBD1	TGTGCCAGCAGGCGACAGGGAGGCAATCAGCCCCAGCATTTT	CASRRQGGNQPQHF
TRBV7-3	.	TRBJ2-2	.	TGTGCCAGCAGCTCCGGCCTTTTGGGGGCGACCGGGGAGCTGTTTTTT	CASSSGLLGATGELFF
TRBV5-4	.	TRBJ2-3	.	TGTGCCAGCTGGACGGGGGGCCACACCACAGATACGCAGTATTTT	CASWTGGHTTDTQYF
TRBV7-9	.	TRBJ2-7	.	TGTGCCAGCAGCTTAGCCCAGGGGCCCTACGAGCAGTACTTC	CASSLAQGPYEQYF
TRBV7-3	few	TRBJ2-1	.	TGTGCCAGCAGCGCACAGGGTCTGTTGTTCTTC	CASSAQGLLFF
TRBV7-9	.	TRBJ2-2	.	TGTGCCAGCAGCTTTCTTAGCCCGGCGAACACCGGGGAGCTGTTTTTT	CASSFLSPANTGELFF
TRBV30	.	TRBJ2-1	TRBD2	TGTGCCTGGAGTGCCAGCGGGGGGGCCTACAATGAGCAGTTCTTC	CAWSASGGAYNEQFF
TRBV7-9	.	TRBJ2-3	.	TGTGCCAGCAGCATAGAAGATACGCAGTATTTT	CASSIEDTQYF
TRBV7-8	.	TRBJ1-2	.	TGTGCCAGCAGCTCCCTGAGGGTTGTGACGAACTATGGCTACACCTTC	CASSSLRVVTNYGYTF
TRBV5-8	.	TRBJ2-3	.	TGTGCCAGCAGCTTCGGGGGGCTCGGCACAGATACGCAGTATTTT	CASSFGGLGTDTQYF
TRBV14	.	TRBJ1-1	TRBD1	TGTGCCAGCAGCTTCCGGGACAGGGCGGCTTTCTTT	CASSFRDRAAFF
TRBV2	few	TRBJ2-5	TRBD1	TGTGCCAGCAGGTCGACAGGGATGGTGGAGACCCAGTACTTC	CASRSTGMVETQYF
TRBV5-1	.	TRBJ2-3	.	TGCGCCAGCAGCTTGACAGGGACTGCAGATACGCAGTATTTT	CASSLTGTADTQYF